The 32 T cell receptor beta chains presented below share a single source sample, sequenced in a study of memory CD4+ T cells and cytomegalovirus serostatus. Assay: immunoSEQ multiplex PCR; the TCRdb copy retains only in-frame clones and omits some. This sample has about 56,000 clones, with around 80% found just once. The sort gate was single viable CD3+CD4+CD8-CD45RO+ cells for memory CD4+ T cells. The sample consisted of memory CD4+ T cells from blood. The receptor source for this set is an adult in good health and CMV-seronegative.

J is TRBJ1-3 and V is TRBV19; D gene uncertain. Trimming left V 8 bases short and J 4 bases short, with 9 bases between. CDR1 is LNHDA and CDR2 is SQIVND in the germline V gene (reference sequence). CDR3 length equals 12 residues. CDR3 nucleotides: TGTGCCAGTTCCCAGTCCGGAAACACCATATATTTT. It translates to CASSQSGNTIYF.

The gene calls are TRBV11-2 and TRBJ2-7, with a weak D call TRBD2 (5 bases). Germline V CDR1 and CDR2: SGHAT, FQNNGV. Trimming took off 2 bases at V and 6 bases at J, with 8 bases between the two ends. This CDR3 region has 12 residues. The CDR3: CASSLRRAEQYF. In DNA, the CDR3 is TGTGCCAGCAGCTTAAGGCGGGCCGAGCAGTACTTC.

This chain links TRBV19 with TRBJ2-1, with a weak D call TRBD1 (6 bases). CDR3 length: 14 amino acids. V was pared by 10 bases and J by 3 bases, with 16 bases between. CDR1 LNHDA and CDR2 SQIVND come from the germline V gene (reference sequence). CDR3 loop: CATSPGDNYNEQFF. CDR3 in DNA: TGTGCCACCTCGCCCGGGGACAACTACAATGAGCAGTTCTTC. The full variable domain, with the rest looked up from reference TRBV19 and TRBJ2-1, is DGGITQSPKYLFRKEGQNVTLSCEQNLNHDAMYWYRQDPGQGLRLIYYSQIVNDFQKGDIAEGYSVSREKKESFPLTVTSAQKNPTAFYLCATSPGDNYNEQFFGPGTRLTVL.

This clone was observed a single time. The genes are TRBV7-2 and TRBJ1-5, with D tentatively TRBD1 (6 bases). Trimming took off 4 bases at V and 6 bases at J, with 13 bases between the two ends. The CDR3 covers 14 residues. Germline CDR1 and CDR2: SGHTA and FQGNSA. CDR3 in amino acids: CASSSQGSAQPQHF. The DNA of the CDR3 is TGTGCCAGCAGCTCTCAGGGGTCAGCTCAGCCCCAGCATTTT.

The sample holds one count of this clone. The chain carries TRBV7-3 and TRBJ2-1; either TRBD1 or TRBD2 may supply D (5 bases each). V was shortened by 3 bases and J by 4 bases, with 16 bases between the two germline ends. CDR1 is SGHTA and CDR2 is FQGTGA in the germline V gene. This CDR3 is 16 amino acids long. The CDR3 region is CASSFGATHGYNEQFF. Here the CDR3 DNA reads TGTGCCAGCAGCTTCGGGGCGACGCACGGTTACAATGAGCAGTTCTTC.

The CDR3 here is CASSPTGGPYEQYF. CDR3 DNA sequence: TGTGCCAGCAGTCCGACAGGGGGCCCCTACGAGCAGTACTTC. V usage is TRBV27 and J usage is TRBJ2-7; 10 bases line up with TRBD1. From germline, CDR1 is MNHEY and CDR2 SMNVEV (reference sequence). This CDR3 is 14 amino acids long. V shed 5 bases, J shed 2 bases, and the junction held 3 bases outside the gene matches.

On this clone itself: An end of the junction differs from the germline gene, which may be a read error. The chain combines TRBV5-3 with TRBJ2-7, with D perhaps TRBD2 (6 bases). TRBV5-3 is reported as an ORF; its role is uncertain. CDR3 length equals 15 residues. DNA for the CDR3: TGTGCCAGAAGCCTCCGGGACTCCCCATCCTGCGAGCAGTACTTC. It codes for CARSLRDSPSCEQYF.

The gene calls are TRBV4-3 and TRBJ2-3, with 10 bases lining up with TRBD1. The germline V gene encodes CDR1 LGHNA and CDR2 YSLEER. The CDR3 is made up of 15 amino acids. J was trimmed by 4 bases and V by 4 bases; bases with no gene match: 5. The CDR3, as DNA: TGCGCCAGCAGCCCCGGGGACAGGGGCGCAGATACGCAGTATTTT. As protein: CASSPGDRGADTQYF.

The chain uses TRBV4-3 and TRBJ1-3; D possibly corresponds to TRBD1 (6 bases). Germline V lookup: CDR1 LGHNA, CDR2 YSLEER. CDR3 length: 14 amino acids. Trimming pared 5 bases from V and 3 bases from J, leaving 11 bases between. CDR3 sequence: CASSSGQFGNTIYF. In nucleotides, the CDR3 is TGCGCCAGCAGCTCAGGACAGTTTGGAAACACCATATATTTT.

Only a few counts were recorded for this clone. The chain links TRBV30 to TRBJ1-5; D is unclear. Per the germline V gene, CDR1 is GTSNPN and CDR2 is SVGIG (reference sequence). Trimming removed 3 bases at V and 4 bases at J, with 10 bases between. The CDR3 runs to 13 residues. DNA for the CDR3: TGTGCCTGGAGGGGGTCGGCAAATCAGCCCCAGCATTTT. It is translated as CAWRGSANQPQHF.

V usage is TRBV2 and J usage is TRBJ1-6, with D possibly being TRBD1 (6 bases). The CDR3 has 13 amino acids. CDR1 is SNHLY, CDR2 FYNNEI, per germline. Trimming pared 8 bases from V and 8 bases from J, leaving 13 bases between. CDR3 sequence reads: CASYRDLDSPLHF. The CDR3 nucleotides are TGTGCCAGCTACAGGGACCTCGATTCACCCCTCCACTTT.

The chain has TRBV11-2 and TRBJ1-6, with D possibly being TRBD1 (5 bases). Deletions cut 5 bases from V and 14 bases from J, with 16 bases between. This CDR3 has 13 residues. CDR1 is SGHAT, CDR2 FQNNGV, per germline. CDR3: CASSLDRVQALHF. The CDR3 region has the DNA TGTGCCAGCAGCCTCGATAGGGTACAGGCCCTCCACTTT.

This clone was counted a single time. The J gene is TRBJ2-1, the V gene TRBV7-8; D is possibly TRBD1 (5 bases). V lost 5 bases to trimming and J lost 0 bases, with 11 bases between them. The CDR3 totals 15 residues. Germline V gives CDR1 SGHVS, CDR2 FQNEAQ. The CDR3 nucleotides are TGTGCCAGCAGCGTTCAGGGCCGCTCCTACAATGAGCAGTTCTTC. It encodes CASSVQGRSYNEQFF. Full variable domain (remainder filled in from reference TRBV7-8 and TRBJ2-1): GAGVSQSPRYKVAKRGQDVALRCDPISGHVSLFWYQQALGQGPEFLTYFQNEAQLDKSGLPSDRFFAERPEGSVSTLKIQRTQQEDSAVYLCASSVQGRSYNEQFFGPGTRLTVL.

The chain employs TRBV19 and TRBJ1-4, with D possibly matching TRBD1 (5 bases). The germline V gene has CDR1 LNHDA and CDR2 SQIVND (reference sequence). The V and J ends lost 5 bases and 3 bases respectively, with 7 bases between them. The CDR3 consists of 13 residues. CDR3 sequence (DNA): TGTGCCAGTAGTGACAGAGCTAATGAAAAACTGTTTTTT. The encoded protein is CASSDRANEKLFF.

This sequence joins TRBV7-9 and TRBJ2-7; no reliable D call. Germline assignment: CDR1 SEHNR and CDR2 FQNEAQ (reference sequence). Trimming stripped 2 bases from V and 3 bases from J, with 8 bases between. This CDR3 is built from 13 residues. The CDR3 spells CASSLRENYEQYF. In DNA, the CDR3 is TGTGCCAGCAGCTTACGAGAGAACTACGAGCAGTACTTC.

The chain couples TRBV5-1 to TRBJ2-1; TRBD2 agrees at 8 bases. Losses at the gene ends were 2 bases for V and 5 bases for J; bases not matched to a gene: 12. The CDR3 runs 17 residues. Germline loops: CDR1 SGHRS, CDR2 YFSETQ. CDR3 sequence reads: CASSFPGVAGRNNEQFF. DNA of the CDR3: TGCGCCAGCAGCTTCCCGGGGGTAGCGGGGCGCAACAATGAGCAGTTCTTC.

The chain links TRBV7-3 to TRBJ2-1; TRBD2 agrees at 8 bases. The CDR3 spans 15 residues. Germline CDR1 reads SGHTA; CDR2 reads FQGTGA. V gave up 1 base and J gave up 4 bases; unmatched junction bases: 3. In nucleotides, the CDR3 is TGTGCCAGCAGCTTAAGAAGCGGGGGTTACAATGAGCAGTTCTTC. As protein: CASSLRSGGYNEQFF.

The V call is TRBV30, the J call TRBJ2-5; 8 bases agree with TRBD2. The V and J ends lost 2 bases and 5 bases, in that order; junction bases with no gene match: 7. The germline V gene has CDR1 GTSNPN and CDR2 SVGIG (reference sequence). The CDR3 length is 14 residues. The chain's CDR3 is CAWSKAGVRETQYF. The CDR3 DNA follows: TGTGCCTGGAGTAAAGCGGGGGTCAGGGAGACCCAGTACTTC.

The chain employs TRBV15 and TRBJ1-5; 7 bases are a match to TRBD1. CDR1 and CDR2 (germline): LNHNV, YYDKDF (reference sequence). Trimming at V came to 3 bases and at J to 6 bases, leaving 5 bases not matched to a gene. This CDR3 contains 14 residues. CDR3 coding DNA: TGTGCCACCAGCAGCGGACAGGAGCTTCAGCCCCAGCATTTT. Translation gives CATSSGQELQPQHF.

The V gene is TRBV9, the J gene TRBJ1-2; weak D call: TRBD1 (5 bases). Trimming left V 3 bases short and J 4 bases short, with 16 bases between. There are 15 residues in the CDR3. The V gene's germline CDR1 is SGDLS and CDR2 YYNGEE. This chain's CDR3 is CASSGAPGTSYGYTF. The CDR3 region has the DNA TGTGCCAGCAGCGGGGCCCCCGGGACCTCCTATGGCTACACCTTC. The full variable domain, completed using reference TRBV9 and TRBJ1-2, is DSGVTQTPKHLITATGQRVTLRCSPRSGDLSVYWYQQSLDQGLQFLIQYYNGEERAKGNILERFSAQQFPDLHSELNLSSLELGDSALYFCASSGAPGTSYGYTFGSGTRLTVV.

The rearrangement uses TRBV7-2 and TRBJ1-2, with D maybe TRBD1 (6 bases). The germline V gene encodes CDR1 SGHTA and CDR2 FQGNSA. This CDR3 is 13 amino acids long. Trimming took 5 bases from V and 5 from J, leaving 12 bases between them. The CDR3, as DNA: TGTGCCAGCAGCCCGGACAGAGCTTATGGCTACACCTTC. This codes for CASSPDRAYGYTF.

The chain links TRBV4-1 to TRBJ2-7; 10 bases line up with TRBD1. The CDR3 contains 18 residues. Germline V gives CDR1 MGHRA, CDR2 YSYEKL. Losses at the gene ends were 0 bases for V and 5 bases for J; bases not matched to a gene: 13. The DNA for the CDR3 is TGCGCCAGCAGCCAAGATGAGGCGTCCCGGGACAGGGGCGACGAGCAGTACTTC. Protein: CASSQDEASRDRGDEQYF.

DNA for the CDR3: TGTGCCTCGGAGGGGTGGGAGACCCAGTACTTC. Translated: CASEGWETQYF. This rearrangement joins TRBV2 to TRBJ2-5; a weak D match, TRBD2 (6 bases). This CDR3 comprises 11 residues. V was cut by 11 bases and J by 5 bases, with 12 bases left in between. The germline gives CDR1 SNHLY, CDR2 FYNNEI.

The chain couples TRBV19 to TRBJ1-5; D might be TRBD1 (5 bases). In germline, CDR1 is LNHDA, CDR2 SQIVND (reference sequence). The CDR3 is 16 residues long. Trimming took 2 bases from V and 5 from J, leaving 16 bases between them. The CDR3 DNA reads TGTGCCAGTAGTATAAGAACAGGAGCCGCGCATCAGCCCCAGCATTTT. As protein: CASSIRTGAAHQPQHF.

This clone was recorded once. The chain carries TRBV18 and TRBJ2-7; D unclear. V dropped 3 bases and J dropped 1 base, with 7 bases sitting between them. This CDR3 contains 13 residues. The V gene's germline CDR1 is KGHSH and CDR2 LQKENI. Here the CDR3 reads CASSPDGSYEQYF. The CDR3 DNA is TGTGCCAGCTCACCGGACGGTTCCTACGAGCAGTACTTC.

This chain connects TRBV6-5 to TRBJ2-2, with D maybe TRBD1 (5 bases). Germline CDR1 is MNHEY and CDR2 is SVGAGI. The CDR3 contains 16 residues. Trimming cost V 2 bases and J 5 bases, with 15 bases left between them. The CDR3 bases are TGTGCCAGCAGTTACGGGGCGTACAGACGGACCGGGGAGCTGTTTTTT. It encodes CASSYGAYRRTGELFF.

The V call is TRBV5-4, the J call TRBJ2-5; no clear D. Germline CDR1 SGHNT, CDR2 YYREEE (reference sequence). The CDR3 covers 14 residues. Trimming shortened V by 4 bases and J by 5 bases, and 15 bases separated the two germline ends. This CDR3 reads CASSRRADLETQYF. CDR3 bases: TGTGCCAGCAGCCGACGGGCGGATTTGGAGACCCAGTACTTC.

The chain combines TRBV10-3 with TRBJ2-7; TRBD2 might be the D (6 bases). Germline V gene data show CDR1 as ENHRY and CDR2 as SYGVKD. V was trimmed by 6 bases and J by 1 base, leaving 16 bases between them. The CDR3 totals 15 residues. CDR3 nucleotide sequence: TGTGCCATCAGCCTAGCGTTGGGGTCTTCCTACGAGCAGTACTTC. It translates to CAISLALGSSYEQYF.

The gene calls are TRBV4-2 and TRBJ2-5, with 8 bases aligning to TRBD1. The J call is uncertain, as TRBJ2-7 better fits the DNA end. Germline lookup yields CDR1 LGHNA and CDR2 YNFKEQ. The CDR3 has 16 residues. The CDR3 reads CASSQGLQGEKVEQYF. CDR3 sequence (DNA): TGTGCCAGCAGCCAAGGCCTACAGGGGGAGAAGGTCGAGCAGTACTTC.

Only one count was recorded for this clone. The V call is TRBV7-3, the J call TRBJ2-2; TRBD1 matches at 9 bases. The trim removed 0 bases at V and 5 bases at J, leaving 10 bases unmatched. Per the germline V gene, CDR1 is SGHTA and CDR2 is FQGTGA. CDR3 length: 18 amino acids. For the CDR3, the DNA is TGTGCCAGCAGCTTAACGCCTCCGGGACAGGGTCGGACCGGGGAGCTGTTTTTT. Translation: CASSLTPPGQGRTGELFF.

The V and J genes are TRBV5-1 and TRBJ1-5, with 10 bases matching TRBD1. With V trimmed by 4 bases and J by 4 bases, 2 bases remained unmatched. Germline V gene lookup returns CDR1 SGHRS and CDR2 YFSETQ. The CDR3 totals 14 residues. CDR3 sequence: CASSPGQGNQPQHF. In DNA, the CDR3 is TGCGCCAGCAGCCCGGGACAGGGGAATCAGCCCCAGCATTTT.

The chain employs TRBV5-1 and TRBJ2-3, with 10 bases aligning to TRBD2. This CDR3 is 16 amino acids long. Germline lookup yields CDR1 SGHRS and CDR2 YFSETQ. With 4 bases clipped from V and 3 bases from J, the junction kept 8 bases outside the gene matches. For the CDR3, the DNA is TGCGCCAGCAGCCTATACTATAGCGGGGGGACAGATACGCAGTATTTT. Amino acid sequence: CASSLYYSGGTDTQYF. The complete variable domain, with remaining parts taken from reference TRBV5-1 and TRBJ2-3, reads KAGVTQTPRYLIKTRGQQVTLSCSPISGHRSVSWYQQTPGQGLQFLFEYFSETQRNKGNFPGRFSGRQFSNSRSEMNVSTLELGDSALYLCASSLYYSGGTDTQYFGPGTRLTVL.